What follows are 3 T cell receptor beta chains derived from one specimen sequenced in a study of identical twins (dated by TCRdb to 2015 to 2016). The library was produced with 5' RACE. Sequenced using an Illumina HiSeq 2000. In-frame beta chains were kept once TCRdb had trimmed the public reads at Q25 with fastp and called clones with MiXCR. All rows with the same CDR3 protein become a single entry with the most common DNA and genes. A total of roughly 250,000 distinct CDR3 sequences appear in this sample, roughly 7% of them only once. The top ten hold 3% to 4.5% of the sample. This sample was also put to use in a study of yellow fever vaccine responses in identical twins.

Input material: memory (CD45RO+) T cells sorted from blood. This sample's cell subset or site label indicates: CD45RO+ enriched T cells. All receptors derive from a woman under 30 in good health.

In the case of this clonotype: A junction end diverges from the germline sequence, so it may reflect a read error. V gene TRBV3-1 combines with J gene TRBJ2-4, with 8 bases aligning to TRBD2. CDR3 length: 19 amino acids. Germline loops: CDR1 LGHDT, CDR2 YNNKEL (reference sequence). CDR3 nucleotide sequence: TGTGCCTGCAGAACCCTAGCGGGCAAACGCGGCGTAGCCAAAAACATTCAGTACTTC. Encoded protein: CACRTLAGKRGVAKNIQYF. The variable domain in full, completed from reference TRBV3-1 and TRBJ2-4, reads DTAVSQTPKYLVTQMGNDKSIKCEQNLGHDTMYWYKQDSKKFLKIMFSYNNKELIINETVPNRFSPKSPDKAHLNLHINSLELGDSAVYFCACRTLAGKRGVAKNIQYFGAGTRLSVL.

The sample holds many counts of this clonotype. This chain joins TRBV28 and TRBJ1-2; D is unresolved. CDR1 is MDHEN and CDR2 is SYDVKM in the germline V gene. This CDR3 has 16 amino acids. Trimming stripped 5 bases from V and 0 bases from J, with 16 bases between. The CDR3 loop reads CASSHPIGSSNYGYTF. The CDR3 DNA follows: TGTGCCAGCAGTCACCCCATAGGCAGTTCTAACTATGGCTACACCTTC.

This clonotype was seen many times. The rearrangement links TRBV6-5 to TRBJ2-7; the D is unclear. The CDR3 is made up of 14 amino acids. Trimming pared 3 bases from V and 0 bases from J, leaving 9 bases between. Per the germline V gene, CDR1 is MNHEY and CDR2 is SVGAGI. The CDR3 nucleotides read TGTGCCAGCAGTTATAGTTGGGACTCCTACGAGCAGTACTTC. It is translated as CASSYSWDSYEQYF.